Listed below are T cell receptor beta chains from one sample, sequenced in a study of control samples from healthy donors and cancer patients. The method was immunoSEQ multiplex PCR; TCRdb's version includes in-frame clones alone and lacks a portion of them. The sample shows 90,000 or so clones, approximately 90% of them seen only once. The specimen was blood. The receptors stem from a woman in her 70s in good health. Each CDR3 is given with its conserved first and last residue. Each record gives: V gene, clone size, J gene, D gene, CDR3 DNA, CDR3 protein. The D gene is left open where the match is weak. Clone size is given for some rows only: seen once, a few or many times, or a class if the clone is expanded.

>TRBV2|.|TRBJ1-4|.
TGTGCCAGCAGTATGACAGCTAATGAAAAACTGTTTTTT
CASSMTANEKLFF
>TRBV6-4|.|TRBJ2-1|TRBD1
TGTGCCAGCAGTGACACTCCGGACAGGGAGCAGTTCTTC
CASSDTPDREQFF
>TRBV4-1|.|TRBJ2-7|TRBD2
TGCGCCAGCAGCTATGGACTAGCGGGGGCCTTCTCCTACGAGCAGTACTTC
CASSYGLAGAFSYEQYF
>TRBV5-1|.|TRBJ2-4|.
TGCGCCAGCAGCTTCGGGACCCAGGGATGGGACATTCAGTACTTC
CASSFGTQGWDIQYF
>TRBV15|.|TRBJ1-1|.
TGTGCCACCAGCAGAGATCTTGGGCAGGGGAACACTGAAGCTTTCTTT
CATSRDLGQGNTEAFF
>TRBV27|.|TRBJ2-7|.
TGTGCCAGCAGTTTGTCGTTCTCTTCCTACGAGCAGTACTTC
CASSLSFSSYEQYF
>TRBV3-1/TRBV3-2|.|TRBJ1-1|.
TGTGCCAGCAGCCAGGTGGGGGGGGACACTGAAGCTTTCTTT
CASSQVGGDTEAFF
>TRBV6-2/TRBV6-3|.|TRBJ1-1|TRBD1
TGTGCCAGCAGTTACCGGACAGGGGCCAGAAACACTGAAGCTTTCTTT
CASSYRTGARNTEAFF
>TRBV2|.|TRBJ2-3|.
TGTGCCAGCAGTGAAGCCAGGGCTAGCACAGATACGCAGTATTTT
CASSEARASTDTQYF
>TRBV5-1|.|TRBJ2-3|.
TGCGCCAGCAGCTTGGGGGTAGTTAAGAGCACAGATACGCAGTATTTT
CASSLGVVKSTDTQYF
>TRBV15|.|TRBJ2-1|TRBD2
TGTGCCACCAGCAGAGAGAGGAATAGCGGGTTTCCGAGCTCCTACAATGAGCAGTTCTTC
CATSRERNSGFPSSYNEQFF
>TRBV7-2|.|TRBJ1-5|.
TGTGCCAGCAGCTTAGTGGGGTTCGGCAATCAGCCCCAGCATTTT
CASSLVGFGNQPQHF
>TRBV6-5|.|TRBJ1-2|TRBD1
TGTGCCACTCAGACAGGGACTTTGGGAGGCTACACCTTC
CATQTGTLGGYTF
>TRBV29-1|.|TRBJ1-4|TRBD1
TGCAGCGTAAAAACCGGGACAGGGGTAGAAAAACTGTTTTTT
CSVKTGTGVEKLFF
>TRBV5-1|.|TRBJ2-7|.
TGCGCCAGCAGCTTGGCCCTTTCTGGAAGGAGCGAGCAGTACTTC
CASSLALSGRSEQYF
>TRBV6-6|.|TRBJ2-1|TRBD2
TGTGCCAGCAGTTACTCGCGGGGGGGCACGGATGAGCAGTTCTTC
CASSYSRGGTDEQFF
>TRBV7-9|.|TRBJ2-7|TRBD1
TGTGCCAGCAGCTCAGGGACAGATGGATTTAAGAGCGAGCAGTACTTC
CASSSGTDGFKSEQYF
>TRBV6-5|.|TRBJ2-3|.
TGTGCCAGCAGATCCCCGGGAGCGCAGTATTTT
CASRSPGAQYF
>TRBV28|many|TRBJ2-7|.
TGTGCCAGCCAATTCCTTCAGGGGACGGACGAGCAGTACTTC
CASQFLQGTDEQYF
>TRBV19|.|TRBJ1-1|TRBD1
TGTGCCAGTAGTCAGGGGGAGAGGACTGAAGCTTTCTTT
CASSQGERTEAFF
>TRBV27|.|TRBJ1-1|.
TGTGCCAGCAGGCCGACAGGAGGAGGCACTGAAGCTTTCTTT
CASRPTGGGTEAFF
>TRBV11-3|once|TRBJ2-1|TRBD2
TGTGCCAGCAGTAGCGGGGGCTCCTACAATGAGCAGTTCTTC
CASSSGGSYNEQFF
>TRBV7-3|.|TRBJ1-2|TRBD1
TGTGCCAGCAGCTTAAGGGGGAACGCCGGGACAGCTAACTATGGCTACACCTTC
CASSLRGNAGTANYGYTF
>TRBV9|.|TRBJ2-1|.
TGTGCCAGCAGCGTAGCTACATGGGGGAGCTCCTACAATGAGCAGTTCTTC
CASSVATWGSSYNEQFF
>TRBV18|.|TRBJ2-1|.
TGTGCCAGCTCACGCGGGGGCCCATACAATGAGCAGTTCTTC
CASSRGGPYNEQFF
>TRBV11-2|.|TRBJ1-6|TRBD1
TGTGCCAGCAGCTTAGAATTGGGGACAGCAAATTCACCCCTCCACTTT
CASSLELGTANSPLHF
>TRBV3-1/TRBV3-2|.|TRBJ1-1|.
TGTGCCAGCAGCAAGACAGAGAACACTGAAGCTTTCTTT
CASSKTENTEAFF
>TRBV19|.|TRBJ1-2|TRBD1
TGTGCCAGTAGTCCCCTGACAGGGGGCGGCTATGGCTACACCTTC
CASSPLTGGGYGYTF
>TRBV27|few|TRBJ1-6|TRBD1
TGTGCCAGCAGTTTCTCCGGGACAGGCCGTTCACCCCTCCACTTT
CASSFSGTGRSPLHF
>TRBV6-5|medium-sized|TRBJ1-6|.
TGTGCCAGCAGGCCAGGGTCCAATAATTCACCCCTCCACTTT
CASRPGSNNSPLHF
>TRBV5-4|few|TRBJ2-7|.
TGTGCCAGCAGCATCGGGACTCCGACCTACGAGCAGTACTTC
CASSIGTPTYEQYF
>TRBV4-1|few|TRBJ1-4|.
TGCGCCAGCAGTCAGCCAACCAGGGACACCTTTGAAAAACTGTTTTTT
CASSQPTRDTFEKLFF
>TRBV20-1|.|TRBJ1-5|TRBD1
TGCAGTCCAGAACAGGGGGAGACCCAGCATTTT
CSPEQGETQHF
>TRBV28|.|TRBJ1-1|TRBD1
TGTGCCAGCAGTACGACAGGGAAGGTCACTGAAGCTTTCTTT
CASSTTGKVTEAFF
>TRBV30|.|TRBJ2-1|TRBD2
TGTGCCTGGGCCCGCGGACTAGCGGGGGCCTACAATGAGCAGTTCTTC
CAWARGLAGAYNEQFF
>TRBV7-9|.|TRBJ1-2|TRBD1
TGTGCCAGCAGCCTCACGACAGGGGGCAACGGCTACACCTTC
CASSLTTGGNGYTF
>TRBV5-1|.|TRBJ1-1|.
TGCGCCAGCAGCTTGGACCCAGGGGATACTGAAGCTTTCTTT
CASSLDPGDTEAFF
>TRBV9|.|TRBJ2-3|TRBD2
TGTGCCAGCAGCGGGGGACTAGCGGGAGCAGATACGCAGTATTTT
CASSGGLAGADTQYF
>TRBV2|once|TRBJ2-2|.
TGTGCCAGCAGTGAACTAGGGGGGAACACCGGGGAGCTGTTTTTT
CASSELGGNTGELFF
>TRBV7-2|.|TRBJ2-1|.
TGTGCCAGCGGCTCTCACGTGCTAACCGGGTCCGGCTACAATGAGCAGTTCTTC
CASGSHVLTGSGYNEQFF
>TRBV3-1/TRBV3-2|.|TRBJ1-1|.
TGTGCCAGCAGCCGCTCGGAGGTCGGGAGGAACACTGAAGCTTTCTTT
CASSRSEVGRNTEAFF
>TRBV30|.|TRBJ1-2|.
TGTGCCTGGAGGGGTGGGACCTTTGGGGGCTACACCTTC
CAWRGGTFGGYTF
>TRBV2|.|TRBJ1-2|.
TGTGCCAGCAGCCAAGACAGTAACTATGGCTACACCTTC
CASSQDSNYGYTF
>TRBV7-2|.|TRBJ2-2|.
TGTGCCAGCAGCCCCTTGTACACCGGGGAGCTGTTTTTT
CASSPLYTGELFF
>TRBV19|few|TRBJ1-2|.
TGTGCCAGTACCCTGGGGAGGGACATTAACTATGGCTACACCTTC
CASTLGRDINYGYTF